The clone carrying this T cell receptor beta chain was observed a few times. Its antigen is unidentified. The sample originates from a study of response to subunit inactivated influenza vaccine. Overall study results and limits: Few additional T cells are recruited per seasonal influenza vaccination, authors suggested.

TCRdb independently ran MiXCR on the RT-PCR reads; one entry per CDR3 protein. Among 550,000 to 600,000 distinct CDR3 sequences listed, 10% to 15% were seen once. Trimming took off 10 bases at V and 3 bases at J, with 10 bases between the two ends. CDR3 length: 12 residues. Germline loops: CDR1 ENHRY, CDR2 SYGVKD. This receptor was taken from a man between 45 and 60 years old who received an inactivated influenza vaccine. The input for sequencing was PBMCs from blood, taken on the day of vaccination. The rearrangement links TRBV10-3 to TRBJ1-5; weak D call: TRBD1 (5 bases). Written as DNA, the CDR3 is TGTGCCAGTCGGGGGGACAATCAGCCCCAGCATTTT. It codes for CASRGDNQPQHF.